The 10 T cell receptor beta chains given below trace back to one sample, sequenced in a study of PD-L1 blockade in urothelial cancer. The method was immunoSEQ multiplex PCR; TCRdb's version includes in-frame clones alone and lacks a portion of them. The table lists about 88,000 clones, roughly nine tenths of them singletons. The sequencing used PBMCs, collected around atezolizumab (anti-PD-L1) treatment. The source is a man aged 55 to 70 with urothelial cancer.

The chain couples TRBV28 to TRBJ2-5; TRBD1 matches 7 bases. CDR1 MDHEN and CDR2 SYDVKM come from the germline V gene. This CDR3 has 13 amino acids. After removal of 7 bases from V and 4 bases from J, the junction contained 6 bases not matched to a gene. CDR3 sequence: CASTMTGRETQYF. DNA for the CDR3: TGTGCCAGCACCATGACAGGGCGAGAGACCCAGTACTTC.

The rearrangement links TRBV5-6 to TRBJ2-4; 10 bases map to TRBD1. Germline lookup yields CDR1 SGHDT and CDR2 YYEEEE. The CDR3 is 14 residues long. The ends lost 4 bases at V and 5 bases at J; junction bases unmatched: 3. The DNA of the CDR3 is TGTGCCAGCAGCGCCGGGACAGGGGAAAACATTCAGTACTTC. Translation: CASSAGTGENIQYF. Together with reference TRBV5-6 and TRBJ2-4, the CDR3 gives the full variable domain: DAGVTQSPTHLIKTRGQQVTLRCSPKSGHDTVSWYQQALGQGPQFIFQYYEEEERQRGNFPDRFSGHQFPNYSSELNVNALLLGDSALYLCASSAGTGENIQYFGAGTRLSVL.

The chain links TRBV6-6 to TRBJ2-5; a weak D match, TRBD1 (5 bases). CDR1 MNHNY and CDR2 SVGAGI come from the germline V gene (reference sequence). This CDR3 contains 14 residues. The V and J ends lost 2 bases and 5 bases respectively, with 12 bases between them. The CDR3 loop reads CASSYLPGYETQYF. The DNA for the CDR3 is TGTGCCAGCAGTTACCTCCCAGGGTACGAGACCCAGTACTTC.

The chain links TRBV5-4 to TRBJ1-4; 7 nucleotides align to TRBD1. CDR1 is SGHNT, CDR2 YYREEE, per germline (reference sequence). The ends lost 1 base at V and 8 bases at J; junction bases unmatched: 8. The CDR3 runs 15 residues. In DNA form, the CDR3 reads TGTGCCAGCAGCTTGTATAATACAGGGGAGGAAAAACTGTTTTTT. It encodes CASSLYNTGEEKLFF. Using reference TRBV5-4 and TRBJ1-4 for the parts outside the CDR3, the full variable domain is ETGVTQSPTHLIKTRGQQVTLRCSSQSGHNTVSWYQQALGQGPQFIFQYYREEENGRGNFPPRFSGLQFPNYSSELNVNALELDDSALYLCASSLYNTGEEKLFFGSGTQLSVL.

V and J are TRBV5-8 and TRBJ2-5; 8 bases fit TRBD2. Trimming took 2 bases from V and 2 from J; bases not matched to a gene: 5. The germline gives CDR1 SGHTS, CDR2 YDEGEE. This CDR3 is 15 amino acids long. For the CDR3, the DNA is TGTGCCAGCAGCTTACCGGGGGGGGCACAAGAGACCCAGTACTTC. It encodes CASSLPGGAQETQYF.

J is TRBJ2-7 and V is TRBV4-3; 7 nucleotides match TRBD2. CDR1 and CDR2 (germline): LGHNA, YSLEER. With V trimmed by 4 bases and J by 1 base, 7 bases remained unmatched. This CDR3 comprises 15 residues. DNA of the CDR3: TGCGCCAGCAGCCGGGACTTAGCGGGTTCCTACGAGCAGTACTTC. This codes for CASSRDLAGSYEQYF.

The gene calls are TRBV2 and TRBJ1-2, with D perhaps TRBD1 (5 bases). The CDR3 consists of 14 residues. Germline values: CDR1 SNHLY, CDR2 FYNNEI. V gave up 2 bases and J gave up 4 bases, with 11 bases separating them. The CDR3 coding sequence is TGTGCCAGCAGTGAAAATGGCAGGGTCTATGGCTACACCTTC. Translated: CASSENGRVYGYTF.

The rearrangement joins TRBV28 to TRBJ1-2, with 7 bases fitting TRBD1. There are 14 residues in the CDR3. Germline V gives CDR1 MDHEN, CDR2 SYDVKM. Losses at the gene ends were 5 bases for V and 8 bases for J; bases not matched to a gene: 11. The CDR3 DNA reads TGTGCCAGCAGTCCTCCTGACAGGGTGGGGGGCTACACCTTC. It specifies CASSPPDRVGGYTF.

The chain is built from TRBV19 and TRBJ2-7, with a tentative D call TRBD2 (5 bases). V lost 5 bases, J lost 4 bases, and 12 bases lay in between. This CDR3 is built from 13 residues. Germline V gene sequence: CDR1 LNHDA, CDR2 SQIVND (reference sequence). DNA for the CDR3: TGTGCCAGTAGTGTCGCTGGGAGATACGAGCAGTACTTC. It yields the protein CASSVAGRYEQYF. The full variable domain, with the rest looked up from reference TRBV19 and TRBJ2-7, is DGGITQSPKYLFRKEGQNVTLSCEQNLNHDAMYWYRQDPGQGLRLIYYSQIVNDFQKGDIAEGYSVSREKKESFPLTVTSAQKNPTAFYLCASSVAGRYEQYFGPGTRLTVT.

The rearrangement links TRBV15 to TRBJ2-5, with a tentative D call TRBD1 (5 bases). From germline, CDR1 is LNHNV and CDR2 YYDKDF (reference sequence). This CDR3 is 14 amino acids long. V was trimmed by 1 base and J by 5 bases, leaving 11 bases between them. The CDR3 protein is CATSRVGDSETQYF. DNA for the CDR3: TGTGCCACCAGCAGAGTAGGGGATAGTGAGACCCAGTACTTC.